What follows are 25 T cell receptor beta chains derived from one specimen sequenced in a study of cytomegalovirus exposure and HLA in healthy donors. TCRdb's table, derived via immunoSEQ multiplex PCR, lists solely in-frame clones and lacks some. Of a few hundred thousand clones in the sample, roughly 84% were seen once. The source material was PBMCs. The receptors derive from a man aged 18 to 29 in good health and CMV-seropositive.

This chain links TRBV6-1 with TRBJ1-5, with TRBD1 matching over 7 bases. CDR3 length equals 16 residues. Germline CDR1 and CDR2: MNHNS and SASEGT. V lost 0 bases, J lost 6 bases, and 8 bases stayed unmatched. The CDR3 here is CASSEATTGIGQPQHF. In nucleotides, the CDR3 is TGTGCCAGCAGTGAAGCCACGACAGGGATAGGTCAGCCCCAGCATTTT.

V gene TRBV7-2 combines with J gene TRBJ2-1; TRBD2 matches 11 bases. Germline CDR1 reads SGHTA; CDR2 reads FQGNSA. The trim removed 5 bases at V and 7 bases at J, leaving 10 bases unmatched. The CDR3 is 16 amino acids. Written as DNA, the CDR3 is TGTGCCAGCAGCAAAGTCGGGTTAGCGGGAGGGAATGAGCAGTTCTTC. This encodes CASSKVGLAGGNEQFF.

The chain has TRBV5-4 and TRBJ2-7; D might be TRBD1 or TRBD2, each matching 5 bases. The CDR3 is made up of 13 amino acids. V was trimmed by 5 bases and J by 6 bases, leaving 15 bases between them. Germline CDR1 is SGHNT and CDR2 is YYREEE (reference sequence). CDR3 amino acids: CASRAGTLGEQYF. The CDR3 nucleotides are TGTGCCAGCAGGGCCGGGACCCTGGGCGAGCAGTACTTC.

The chain couples TRBV7-3 to TRBJ2-2; unclear D gene. Germline V gene lookup returns CDR1 SGHTA and CDR2 FQGTGA. CDR3 length equals 14 residues. Trimming stripped 2 bases from V and 2 bases from J, with 6 bases between. CDR3 coding DNA: TGTGCCAGCAGCTTATACCAAAACACCGGGGAGCTGTTTTTT. It codes for CASSLYQNTGELFF.

V gene TRBV29-1 combines with J gene TRBJ2-1; 9 positions match TRBD2. J was trimmed by 1 base and V by 6 bases; bases with no gene match: 7. CDR1 SQVTM and CDR2 ANQGSEA come from the germline V gene. This CDR3 is built from 15 residues. CDR3 nucleotide sequence: TGCAGCGTGGGGTGGCGGGAGGGGTCCTACAATGAGCAGTTCTTC. Translated: CSVGWREGSYNEQFF.

The V and J genes are TRBV11-2 and TRBJ1-2; D may be TRBD1 (6 bases). CDR1 SGHAT and CDR2 FQNNGV come from the germline V gene. V lost 5 bases and J lost 1, with 17 bases in between. CDR3 size: 16 residues. Here the CDR3 reads CASSNLDSELNYGYTF. DNA of the CDR3: TGTGCCAGCAGCAATTTGGACAGCGAACTTAACTATGGCTACACCTTC.

This chain connects TRBV29-1 to TRBJ1-4; D unclear. The germline gives CDR1 SQVTM, CDR2 ANQGSEA. This CDR3 is built from 12 residues. Trimming took 2 bases from V and 3 from J, leaving 4 bases between them. CDR3 sequence (DNA): TGCAGCGTTGAACTGCCTAATGAAAAACTGTTTTTT. The encoded protein is CSVELPNEKLFF.

The chain uses TRBV15 and TRBJ2-7; unclear D gene. There are 12 residues in the CDR3. The germline V and J ends were trimmed by 1 base and 4 bases, with 5 bases remaining between them. CDR1 and CDR2 (germline): LNHNV, YYDKDF (reference sequence). The CDR3 protein is CATSRGFYEQYF. CDR3 DNA sequence: TGTGCCACCAGCAGAGGTTTTTACGAGCAGTACTTC.

The chain recombines TRBV4-1 with TRBJ1-5; D gene ambiguous. Germline-derived CDR1 and CDR2 are MGHRA and YSYEKL. The CDR3 is made up of 14 amino acids. V lost 4 bases, J lost 0 bases, and 7 bases lay in between. CDR3 nucleotide sequence: TGCGCCAGCAGCCCACCAGATAGCAATCAGCCCCAGCATTTT. Translating it yields CASSPPDSNQPQHF.

The chain carries TRBV6-1 and TRBJ2-7; D ambiguous. The V gene lost 3 bases and the J gene lost 7 bases, with 16 bases spanning the gap. Germline lookup yields CDR1 MNHNS and CDR2 SASEGT. The CDR3 is 14 residues long. CDR3 region: CASSELLNRWEQYF. The DNA of the CDR3 is TGTGCCAGCAGTGAGCTACTAAACCGTTGGGAGCAGTACTTC.

The chain has TRBV2 and TRBJ1-5, with 9 bases that match TRBD1. The CDR3 consists of 15 residues. Germline values: CDR1 SNHLY, CDR2 FYNNEI. V gave up 5 bases and J gave up 5 bases; unmatched junction bases: 7. This CDR3 is CASSLDRGGYQPQHF. The CDR3 bases are TGTGCCAGCAGTTTGGACAGGGGCGGTTATCAGCCCCAGCATTTT.

Written as DNA, the CDR3 is TGTGCCAGCAGCGTGAGTAGCGGGAGAAACGAGCAGTACTTC. Its protein is CASSVSSGRNEQYF. This chain connects TRBV9 to TRBJ2-7; 9 nucleotides line up with TRBD2. Germline assignment: CDR1 SGDLS and CDR2 YYNGEE. The CDR3 contains 14 residues. Losses at the gene ends were 2 bases for V and 5 bases for J; bases not matched to a gene: 5.

This clone was counted a few times. The chain combines TRBV6-1 with TRBJ1-5; D ambiguous. V was pared by 2 bases and J by 5 bases, with 10 bases between. The CDR3 sequence is 14 residues long. The V gene's germline CDR1 is MNHNS and CDR2 SASEGT. The CDR3 DNA reads as TGTGCCAGCAGTGAAATGGCCTTCGATCAGCCCCAGCATTTT. It encodes CASSEMAFDQPQHF.

This chain uses TRBV29-1 with TRBJ2-7, with D hard to call. Germline values: CDR1 SQVTM, CDR2 ANQGSEA. The CDR3 runs to 12 residues. Trimming removed 4 bases at V and 7 bases at J, with 14 bases between. CDR3 in amino acids: CSVGEALREQYF. The CDR3 DNA follows: TGCAGCGTTGGAGAGGCCCTACGGGAGCAGTACTTC.

The chain joins TRBV18 to TRBJ1-1; D remains ambiguous. The CDR3 loop spans 14 amino acids. Trimming took 1 base from V and 1 from J, leaving 7 bases between them. Germline V gives CDR1 KGHSH, CDR2 LQKENI. The CDR3 spells CASSPHAENTEAFF. The CDR3 region has the DNA TGTGCCAGCTCACCACATGCCGAGAACACTGAAGCTTTCTTT.

This clone was detected only once. The chain couples TRBV28 to TRBJ1-1; D may be TRBD1 (5 bases). This CDR3 contains 15 residues. CDR1 and CDR2 (germline): MDHEN, SYDVKM. V shed 5 bases and J shed 0 bases, with 13 bases lying between them. CDR3 sequence reads: CASSTFGGLNTEAFF. CDR3 bases: TGTGCCAGCAGTACTTTCGGGGGATTGAACACTGAAGCTTTCTTT.

V and J are TRBV27 and TRBJ2-1; 9 nucleotides line up with TRBD1. The CDR3 loop spans 14 amino acids. Germline V gives CDR1 MNHEY, CDR2 SMNVEV (reference sequence). The trim removed 3 bases at V and 7 bases at J, leaving 4 bases unmatched. CDR3 DNA sequence: TGTGCCAGCAGTTTCTTACAGGGGGCGAATGAGCAGTTCTTC. It specifies CASSFLQGANEQFF.

The V call is TRBV6-4, the J call TRBJ2-7; tentatively, D is TRBD2 (7 bases). Looked up from germline, CDR1 is MRHNA and CDR2 is SNTAGT. Trimming left V 3 bases short and J 2 bases short, with 17 bases between. The CDR3 covers 16 residues. DNA of the CDR3: TGTGCCAGCAGTGAAGACCGGGGGCGGGAGCCCTACGAGCAGTACTTC. It translates to CASSEDRGREPYEQYF.

This rearrangement joins TRBV28 to TRBJ1-3; a possible D gene is TRBD1 (5 bases). The germline gives CDR1 MDHEN, CDR2 SYDVKM. The CDR3 is made up of 14 amino acids. Trimming left V 5 bases short and J 2 bases short, with 10 bases between. The CDR3 coding sequence is TGTGCCAGCAGTCTCGGGGGGGCTGGAAACACCATATATTTT. Protein sequence: CASSLGGAGNTIYF. Full variable domain (rest looked up from reference TRBV28 and TRBJ1-3): DVKVTQSSRYLVKRTGEKVFLECVQDMDHENMFWYRQDPGLGLRLIYFSYDVKMKEKGDIPEGYSVSREKKERFSLILESASTNQTSMYLCASSLGGAGNTIYFGEGSWLTVV.

The gene calls are TRBV11-2 and TRBJ2-7, with D possibly being TRBD1 (5 bases). The length of the CDR3 is 15 residues. The V and J ends lost 1 base and 0 bases respectively, with 10 bases between them. Looked up from germline, CDR1 is SGHAT and CDR2 is FQNNGV. As DNA, the CDR3 is TGTGCCAGCAGCTTAGTCTGGGGCGCCTCCTACGAGCAGTACTTC. Protein product: CASSLVWGASYEQYF.

The rearrangement joins TRBV28 to TRBJ2-1, with D unclear. Germline values: CDR1 MDHEN, CDR2 SYDVKM. Trimming removed 7 bases at V and 6 bases at J, with 13 bases between. The CDR3 spans 13 residues. CDR3 sequence reads: CASTPTWGNEQFF. The CDR3 DNA reads as TGTGCCAGCACCCCGACGTGGGGCAATGAGCAGTTCTTC.

The rearrangement joins TRBV5-1 to TRBJ2-4, with 9 bases lining up with TRBD2. Germline V gives CDR1 SGHRS, CDR2 YFSETQ. This CDR3 is built from 19 residues. The trim removed 2 bases at V and 6 bases at J, leaving 18 bases unmatched. Here the CDR3 DNA reads TGCGCCAGCAGCTTATCGCCTAGCGGGACGGCTGGGTTGATAAACATTCAGTACTTC. Translating gives CASSLSPSGTAGLINIQYF.

The chain is built from TRBV18 and TRBJ1-5; tentatively, D is TRBD1 (5 bases). This CDR3 contains 15 residues. The ends were cut back, 2 bases at V and 4 bases at J, with 12 bases in the middle. Germline CDR1 KGHSH, CDR2 LQKENI. The CDR3 here is CASSPTWEGNQPQHF. The CDR3 DNA reads TGTGCCAGCTCACCAACCTGGGAGGGGAATCAGCCCCAGCATTTT. Drawing the rest from reference TRBV18 and TRBJ1-5, the complete variable domain is NAGVMQNPRHLVRRRGQEARLRCSPMKGHSHVYWYRQLPEEGLKFMVYLQKENIIDESGMPKERFSAEFPKEGPSILRIQQVVRGDSAAYFCASSPTWEGNQPQHFGDGTRLSIL.

The chain combines TRBV5-6 with TRBJ2-7; 9 bases align to TRBD1. This CDR3 has 17 residues. The J segment lost 1 base and the V segment lost 4 bases, leaving 12 bases of the junction unmatched. Germline V gene data show CDR1 as SGHDT and CDR2 as YYEEEE. DNA of the CDR3: TGTGCCAGCAGCCTGCTTTCGACAGGGGGGGGATCCTACGAGCAGTACTTC. Amino acid sequence: CASSLLSTGGGSYEQYF. Full variable domain (missing parts from reference TRBV5-6 and TRBJ2-7): DAGVTQSPTHLIKTRGQQVTLRCSPKSGHDTVSWYQQALGQGPQFIFQYYEEEERQRGNFPDRFSGHQFPNYSSELNVNALLLGDSALYLCASSLLSTGGGSYEQYFGPGTRLTVT.

The chain uses TRBV6-5 and TRBJ1-1; no reliable D call. This CDR3 has 12 residues. Germline CDR1 MNHEY, CDR2 SVGAGI. Trimming removed 7 bases at V and 8 bases at J, with 14 bases between. CDR3 DNA: TGTGCCAGCAATAAACCGAATGGGGAAGCTTTCTTT. It translates to CASNKPNGEAFF.